These 26 T cell receptor beta chains were sequenced from one sample in a study of siplizumab effects on memory and regulatory T cells. Clones were read by immunoSEQ multiplex PCR, and TCRdb kept only the in-frame ones, dropping some. Found here are 1,000 or so clones, less than 75% of them singletons; the top ten hold about 57%. What was sequenced was TEMRA CD8+ T cells sorted from blood. This sample's subset: unstimulated CD8+ CD45RA+ effector memory T cells. These receptors were taken from a human donor in good health.

The V call is TRBV7-2, the J call TRBJ2-7; D gene uncertain. This CDR3 region has 12 residues. The ends were cut back, 5 bases at V and 0 bases at J, with 5 bases in the middle. Per germline, CDR1 SGHTA and CDR2 FQGNSA. This CDR3 is CASSQDSYEQYF. As DNA, the CDR3 is TGTGCCAGCAGCCAAGACTCCTACGAGCAGTACTTC.

V and J are TRBV4-2 and TRBJ2-2, with 12 bases lining up with TRBD2. Germline V gene lookup returns CDR1 LGHNA and CDR2 YNFKEQ. Trimming cost V 4 bases and J 7 bases; bases outside gene matches: 4. The CDR3 is made up of 15 amino acids. The CDR3 loop is CASSRTSGEVGELFF. CDR3 nucleotide sequence: TGTGCCAGCAGCCGGACTAGCGGGGAGGTCGGGGAGCTGTTTTTT.

This clone came up a few times. The rearrangement joins TRBV5-6 to TRBJ2-1; TRBD2 matches at 12 bases. The V and J ends lost 4 bases and 9 bases, in that order; junction bases with no gene match: 11. The CDR3 is made up of 16 amino acids. Germline V gives CDR1 SGHDT, CDR2 YYEEEE. Here the CDR3 reads CASSPSSGGARIEQFF. Written as DNA, the CDR3 is TGTGCCAGCAGCCCCTCTAGCGGGGGGGCCAGGATTGAGCAGTTCTTC. Full variable domain (outside the CDR3, taken from reference TRBV5-6 and TRBJ2-1): DAGVTQSPTHLIKTRGQQVTLRCSPKSGHDTVSWYQQALGQGPQFIFQYYEEEERQRGNFPDRFSGHQFPNYSSELNVNALLLGDSALYLCASSPSSGGARIEQFFGPGTRLTVL.

The rearrangement links TRBV18 to TRBJ2-7; TRBD1 agrees at 7 bases. The junction had 5 bases not matched to a gene; V was cut back by 6 bases and J by 3 bases. CDR1 KGHSH and CDR2 LQKENI come from the germline V gene. The CDR3 totals 13 residues. The CDR3 DNA sequence: TGTGCCAGCTCCCTGACAGGGTTCTACGAGCAGTACTTC. Translation: CASSLTGFYEQYF.

The chain carries TRBV10-3 and TRBJ2-2; possibly TRBD1 for D (5 bases). The CDR3 contains 16 residues. Trimming shortened V by 6 bases and J by 7 bases, and 21 bases separated the two germline ends. Germline lookup yields CDR1 ENHRY and CDR2 SYGVKD. This CDR3 is CAIRPLGPYSIGELFF. CDR3 in DNA: TGTGCCATCAGGCCGTTGGGGCCGTATTCGATCGGGGAGCTGTTTTTT.

The genes are TRBV4-3 and TRBJ2-2; a weak D match, TRBD2 (5 bases). The CDR3 has 17 residues. V was pared by 0 bases and J by 7 bases, with 18 bases between. The germline gives CDR1 LGHNA, CDR2 YSLEER. The CDR3 DNA follows: TGCGCCAGCAGCCAAGAGAGGGAGATGGGAGTGGTCGGGGAGCTGTTTTTT. Its protein product is CASSQEREMGVVGELFF.

This chain connects TRBV29-1 to TRBJ1-3; TRBD1 aligns across 9 bases. The V and J ends lost 2 bases and 0 bases, in that order; junction bases with no gene match: 5. There are 16 residues in the CDR3. CDR1 and CDR2 from the germline V gene are SQVTM and ANQGSEA. The CDR3 nucleotides are TGCAGCGTTGAACTGGGACAGGGTTTCTCTGGAAACACCATATATTTT. As protein: CSVELGQGFSGNTIYF.

This clone was detected only once. The gene calls are TRBV6-5 and TRBJ2-6, with D uncertain. CDR3 size: 14 residues. V dropped 0 bases and J dropped 4 bases, with 4 bases sitting between them. CDR1 is MNHEY, CDR2 SVGAGI, per germline. CDR3 DNA: TGTGCCAGCAGTTACTCGGGGGGGGCCAACGTCCTGACTTTC. Protein sequence: CASSYSGGANVLTF.

This clone was seen once. This chain joins TRBV29-1 and TRBJ1-1; D not resolved. V lost 4 bases and J lost 0, with 6 bases in between. There are 12 residues in the CDR3. CDR1 SQVTM and CDR2 ANQGSEA come from the germline V gene. The CDR3 sequence: CSVAFMNTEAFF. CDR3 sequence (DNA): TGCAGCGTTGCGTTTATGAACACTGAAGCTTTCTTT.

The chain couples TRBV7-3 to TRBJ2-3; D possibly uses TRBD1 or TRBD2 (5 bases each). The germline V gene encodes CDR1 SGHTA and CDR2 FQGTGA. CDR3 length equals 16 residues. Trimming took 2 bases from V and 0 from J, leaving 12 bases between them. The DNA of the CDR3 is TGTGCCAGCAGCTTAGTAGCCGGGGCAAGCACAGATACGCAGTATTTT. Its protein product is CASSLVAGASTDTQYF.

The rearrangement links TRBV5-1 to TRBJ1-6; D might be TRBD1 (5 bases). Germline lookup yields CDR1 SGHRS and CDR2 YFSETQ. Trimming removed 2 bases at V and 13 bases at J, with 13 bases between. The CDR3 extends over 13 amino acids. CDR3 amino acids: CASSLWGELPLHF. CDR3 DNA: TGCGCCAGCAGCTTATGGGGGGAACTCCCCCTCCACTTT.

This clone showed up just a few times. Germline and junction disagree at one end, which may indicate a read error. This rearrangement joins TRBV11-3 to TRBJ1-4; D call uncertain. The germline V gene has CDR1 SGHNT and CDR2 YENEEA. This CDR3 has 10 amino acids. CDR3 nucleotides: TGTGCCAGCAACGAAAAAGTGACCCTTTTT. Translating gives CASNEKVTLF.

The V and J genes are TRBV6-8 and TRBJ2-7; no definite D call. The V gene lost 6 bases and the J gene lost 3 bases, with 6 bases spanning the gap. Germline V lookup: CDR1 MNHGY, CDR2 SAAAGT. The CDR3 is 11 residues long. The CDR3 nucleotides are TGTGCCAGCAGCCCGAGCTACGAGCAGTACTTC. This translates into CASSPSYEQYF.

The CDR3 region is CASSWGSGYYEQYF. CDR3 coding DNA: TGTGCCAGTAGTTGGGGGTCCGGTTACTACGAGCAGTACTTC. The J gene is TRBJ2-7, the V gene TRBV19; tentatively, D is TRBD1 or TRBD2 (5 bases each). Germline assignment: CDR1 LNHDA and CDR2 SQIVND (reference sequence). The CDR3 has 14 residues. The ends were cut back, 5 bases at V and 3 bases at J, with 14 bases in the middle.

CDR3 bases: TGTGCCAGCTCGCGAACTCACAGGGCCTTGAACACTGAAGCTTTCTTT. It is translated as CASSRTHRALNTEAFF. This chain joins TRBV18 and TRBJ1-1, with D possibly matching TRBD1 (6 bases). Germline loops: CDR1 KGHSH, CDR2 LQKENI. This CDR3 is built from 16 residues. V was cut by 6 bases and J by 0 bases, with 17 bases left in between.

CDR3 nucleotides: TGTGCCAGCGGAGAGGGGACTAGCTCCTACGAGCAGTACTTC. Translation gives CASGEGTSSYEQYF. The chain employs TRBV6-1 and TRBJ2-7; 8 nucleotides agree with TRBD2. The V segment lost 8 bases and the J segment 0 bases; nucleotides outside the gene matches: 6. The CDR3 runs to 14 residues. Germline loops: CDR1 MNHNS, CDR2 SASEGT.

This clone was seen only once. Germline is not matched at one junction end, which may reflect a read error. The chain carries TRBV7-9 and TRBJ2-3; D call uncertain. The germline V gene has CDR1 SEHNR and CDR2 FQNEAQ (reference sequence). The CDR3 is 11 amino acids. In nucleotides, the CDR3 is TGTGCCATCAGCGGCACAGATACGCAGTATTTT. This encodes CAISGTDTQYF.

This chain's CDR3 is CASGPPQGGVGNQPQHF. In DNA form, the CDR3 reads TGTGCTAGTGGGCCCCCCCAGGGCGGCGTTGGCAATCAGCCCCAGCATTTT. The chain carries TRBV12-5 and TRBJ1-5; D perhaps matches TRBD1 (5 bases). The germline V gene has CDR1 LGHNT and CDR2 FRNRAP. V was cut by 6 bases and J by 2 bases, with 20 bases left in between. This CDR3 contains 17 residues. Variable domain in full (rest from reference TRBV12-5 and TRBJ1-5): DARVTQTPRHKVTEMGQEVTMRCQPILGHNTVFWYRQTMMQGLELLAYFRNRAPLDDSGMPKDRFSAEMPDATLATLKIQPSEPRDSAVYFCASGPPQGGVGNQPQHFGDGTRLSIL.

V usage is TRBV9 and J usage is TRBJ2-1; no definite D call. There are 12 residues in the CDR3. V lost 0 bases and J lost 6, with 4 bases in between. Germline lookup yields CDR1 SGDLS and CDR2 YYNGEE. This CDR3 reads CASSVVSNEQFF. In DNA, the CDR3 is TGTGCCAGCAGCGTAGTCAGCAATGAGCAGTTCTTC.

The chain couples TRBV29-1 to TRBJ1-2; unclear D gene. Germline V gene lookup returns CDR1 SQVTM and CDR2 ANQGSEA. V was trimmed by 4 bases and J by 1 base, leaving 13 bases between them. The CDR3 is 14 amino acids. The CDR3, as DNA: TGCAGCGTTGGAATTTCGGTCAGTAACTATGGCTACACCTTC. It codes for CSVGISVSNYGYTF.

In its sample, this clone ranks as hyperexpanded (1% or more). The rearrangement joins TRBV29-1 to TRBJ1-1; D gene unclear. Germline loops: CDR1 SQVTM, CDR2 ANQGSEA. The CDR3 is 11 amino acids. V was pared by 4 bases and J by 3 bases, with 6 bases between. Here the CDR3 DNA reads TGCAGCGTTGCTGTGCACACTGAAGCTTTCTTT. Its translation is CSVAVHTEAFF.

This clone appeared a few times. CDR3 sequence: CASSFLSYNEQFF. The CDR3 nucleotides read TGTGCCAGCAGCTTTCTTTCCTACAATGAGCAGTTCTTC. The chain joins TRBV7-2 to TRBJ2-1; the D is unclear. The CDR3 totals 13 residues. Looked up from germline, CDR1 is SGHTA and CDR2 is FQGNSA. V gave up 3 bases and J gave up 1 base, with 4 bases separating them.

The chain is built from TRBV5-4 and TRBJ1-1; 8 bases fit TRBD1. Per germline, CDR1 SGHNT and CDR2 YYREEE (reference sequence). This CDR3 has 16 amino acids. V lost 4 bases to trimming and J lost 0 bases; unmatched junction nucleotides: 8. In DNA form, the CDR3 reads TGTGCCAGCAGCCCCAGGGACAGGCCCATGAACACTGAAGCTTTCTTT. This gives the protein CASSPRDRPMNTEAFF.

The chain joins TRBV5-1 to TRBJ2-1, with D maybe TRBD1 (5 bases). The CDR3 has 15 amino acids. Per germline, CDR1 SGHRS and CDR2 YFSETQ. V was cut by 0 bases and J by 0 bases, with 7 bases left in between. CDR3 DNA sequence: TGCGCCAGCAGCTTGGCTCAGGGCTCCTACAATGAGCAGTTCTTC. This gives the protein CASSLAQGSYNEQFF.

The CDR3 loop reads CVRSLEGQGRTQYF. DNA of the CDR3: TGTGTCAGAAGCTTAGAGGGACAGGGTAGGACCCAGTACTTC. The chain couples TRBV7-5 to TRBJ2-5; the tabulated D call, TRBD1, remains unverified against the DNA. TRBV7-5 is listed as a pseudogene. The CDR3 loop spans 14 amino acids.

Of note for this clone: This same CDR3 is encoded by further DNA sequences in the sample. V usage is TRBV5-1 and J usage is TRBJ2-2; tentatively, D is TRBD1 or TRBD2 (6 bases each). The germline V and J ends were trimmed by 2 bases and 6 bases, with 11 bases remaining between them. CDR1 is SGHRS, CDR2 YFSETQ, per germline. The CDR3 is made up of 14 amino acids. The CDR3 region has the DNA TGCGCCAGCAGCTTAGGGGGGCCGGCCGGGGAGCTGTTTTTT. This gives the protein CASSLGGPAGELFF.